One and the same sample provided the 32 T cell receptor beta chains below, sequenced in a study of type 1 regulatory T cells. Their target antigens are unknown. TCRdb processed the reads anew with MiXCR; each CDR3 protein has one entry. The sample has about 62,000 distinct CDR3 sequences, less than 70% seen once. The sample comprised cultured non-Tr1 T cells, either the whole culture or a sorted T cell fraction (not recorded which). These receptors were obtained from a human donor in good health.

The chain links TRBV5-1 to TRBJ2-7; D unresolved. The germline V and J ends were trimmed by 6 bases and 7 bases, with 20 bases remaining between them. The CDR3 has 14 residues. Germline loops: CDR1 SGHRS, CDR2 YFSETQ. CDR3 loop: CASNPGDSLGEQYF. The CDR3 DNA reads as TGCGCCAGCAATCCAGGTGATTCGCTGGGGGAGCAGTACTTC.

V gene TRBV20-1 combines with J gene TRBJ2-7, with D possibly TRBD2 on 5 matching bases. CDR1 and CDR2 from the germline V gene are DFQATT and SNEGSKA (reference sequence). V lost 1 base and J 2 bases, leaving 15 bases between the germline ends. The CDR3 length is 15 residues. The CDR3 here is CSARGGSGSAYEQYF. The CDR3 nucleotides are TGCAGTGCTAGAGGTGGATCTGGTAGCGCCTACGAGCAGTACTTC.

The gene calls are TRBV19 and TRBJ2-1; 8 positions agree with TRBD1. Per the germline V gene, CDR1 is LNHDA and CDR2 is SQIVND (reference sequence). The CDR3 loop spans 14 amino acids. V was clipped by 7 bases and J by 10 bases; unmatched bases: 12. The CDR3 coding sequence is TGTGCCAGTACATCGGACAGGGAAGAACGGGAGCAGTTCTTC. Encoded protein: CASTSDREEREQFF.

This clonotype was observed once. The chain uses TRBV5-1 and TRBJ2-1; D call uncertain. Germline V gives CDR1 SGHRS, CDR2 YFSETQ. The CDR3 has 15 residues. The germline V and J ends were trimmed by 5 bases and 5 bases, with 17 bases remaining between them. The DNA of the CDR3 is TGCGCCAGCAGGGTAGGTTTGGCTGGTAACAATGAGCAGTTCTTC. It translates to CASRVGLAGNNEQFF. Looking up the rest from reference TRBV5-1 and TRBJ2-1 gives the full variable domain: KAGVTQTPRYLIKTRGQQVTLSCSPISGHRSVSWYQQTPGQGLQFLFEYFSETQRNKGNFPGRFSGRQFSNSRSEMNVSTLELGDSALYLCASRVGLAGNNEQFFGPGTRLTVL.

The gene calls are TRBV20-1 and TRBJ2-5; 9 nucleotides align to TRBD1. CDR3 length equals 13 residues. The V segment lost 6 bases and the J segment 0 bases; nucleotides outside the gene matches: 2. Germline-derived CDR1 and CDR2 are DFQATT and SNEGSKA (reference sequence). The CDR3 nucleotides read TGCAGTGCCGACAGGGGGAACCAAGAGACCCAGTACTTC. This sequence encodes CSADRGNQETQYF.

The chain recombines TRBV3-1 with TRBJ1-1; no reliable D call. This CDR3 spans 14 amino acids. V was pared by 4 bases and J by 3 bases, with 12 bases between. From germline, CDR1 is LGHDT and CDR2 YNNKEL (reference sequence). The CDR3 bases are TGTGCCAGCAGCCCCCGACAAACCGACACTGAAGCTTTCTTT. It specifies CASSPRQTDTEAFF.

This clonotype is medium-sized in the sample. V usage is TRBV5-1 and J usage is TRBJ2-1, with TRBD1 as a possible D gene (5 bases). CDR1 SGHRS and CDR2 YFSETQ come from the germline V gene. The CDR3 has 14 residues. Trimming pared 1 base from V and 2 bases from J, leaving 7 bases between. This CDR3 reads CASSLQGAYNEQFF. CDR3 in DNA: TGCGCCAGCAGCTTGCAGGGTGCCTACAATGAGCAGTTCTTC.

The V and J genes are TRBV4-1 and TRBJ1-2, with a weak D call TRBD1 (6 bases). This CDR3 is built from 15 residues. V was shortened by 0 bases and J by 7 bases, with 15 bases between the two germline ends. Per germline, CDR1 MGHRA and CDR2 YSYEKL. The CDR3 DNA reads TGCGCCAGCAGCCAAGAAAGTTTCTCAGGGGCTGGCTACACCTTC. Its protein product is CASSQESFSGAGYTF.

This clonotype showed up just a few times. The chain carries TRBV4-2 and TRBJ2-1; D not certain. In germline, CDR1 is LGHNA, CDR2 YNFKEQ. Trimming removed 4 bases at V and 8 bases at J, with 9 bases between. The CDR3 runs 12 residues. This chain's CDR3 is CASSLTGDEQFF. Here the CDR3 DNA reads TGTGCCAGCAGCCTGACTGGGGATGAGCAGTTCTTC.

This clonotype has only a few counts. The J gene is TRBJ2-1, the V gene TRBV6-2 or TRBV6-3; 11 positions agree with TRBD2. The length of the CDR3 is 14 residues. V was clipped by 7 bases and J by 9 bases; unmatched bases: 8. CDR1 is MNHEY and CDR2 is SVGEGT in the germline V gene. CDR3 sequence (DNA): TGTGCCAGCAAACTAGCGGGAGAGGGAGGTGAGCAGTTCTTC. This encodes CASKLAGEGGEQFF.

This clonotype has just one count. V gene TRBV7-8 combines with J gene TRBJ1-5; D unresolved. This CDR3 is built from 16 residues. Germline-derived CDR1 and CDR2 are SGHVS and FQNEAQ. Trimming left V 1 base short and J 3 bases short, with 13 bases between. CDR3 residues: CASSLVRWAPNQPQHF. CDR3 sequence (DNA): TGTGCCAGCAGCTTAGTACGGTGGGCCCCCAATCAGCCCCAGCATTTT.

The CDR3 sequence is CASSVLGQGIADTQYF. In DNA form, the CDR3 reads TGTGCCAGCAGTGTTCTAGGCCAGGGGATAGCAGATACGCAGTATTTT. The chain links TRBV2 to TRBJ2-3, with a tentative D call TRBD1 (6 bases). This CDR3 comprises 16 residues. Trimming left V 4 bases short and J 4 bases short, with 18 bases between. Germline V gives CDR1 SNHLY, CDR2 FYNNEI.

This chain links TRBV29-1 with TRBJ1-1, with TRBD1 matching over 7 bases. V was pared by 4 bases and J by 0 bases, with 5 bases of the junction left unmatched. Germline CDR1 reads SQVTM; CDR2 reads ANQGSEA. The CDR3 runs to 14 residues. The CDR3 DNA sequence: TGCAGCGTTGGGGACAGTGGGTTGAACACTGAAGCTTTCTTT. Translated: CSVGDSGLNTEAFF.

The chain carries TRBV2 and TRBJ1-1; D gene uncertain. The CDR3 covers 12 residues. Deletions cut 3 bases from V and 5 bases from J, with 7 bases between. Germline V lookup: CDR1 SNHLY, CDR2 FYNNEI. CDR3 sequence reads: CASSDEGTEAFF. CDR3 sequence (DNA): TGTGCCAGCAGTGATGAGGGAACTGAAGCTTTCTTT. The full variable domain, rest sourced from reference TRBV2 and TRBJ1-1, is EPEVTQTPSHQVTQMGQEVILRCVPISNHLYFYWYRQILGQKVEFLVSFYNNEISEKSEIFDDQFSVERPDGSNFTLKIRSTKLEDSAMYFCASSDEGTEAFFGQGTRLTVV.

The chain couples TRBV20-1 to TRBJ2-5; 9 positions agree with TRBD2. Germline loops: CDR1 DFQATT, CDR2 SNEGSKA (reference sequence). The CDR3 length is 17 residues. With V trimmed by 3 bases and J by 5 bases, 16 bases remained unmatched. The CDR3 reads CSASVSFRGRGVETQYF. The CDR3 nucleotides read TGCAGTGCTAGTGTTTCATTTCGCGGGAGGGGCGTCGAGACCCAGTACTTC.

The chain couples TRBV7-2 to TRBJ2-5, with D perhaps being TRBD1 or TRBD2 (5 bases each). The germline V gene encodes CDR1 SGHTA and CDR2 FQGNSA. The CDR3 sequence is 15 residues long. V was pared by 2 bases and J by 1 base, with 11 bases between. CDR3 sequence reads: CASSLTGRIQETQYF. CDR3 coding DNA: TGTGCCAGCAGCTTAACGGGGCGGATCCAAGAGACCCAGTACTTC.

The chain couples TRBV6-1 to TRBJ2-1; D is undetermined. The CDR3 loop spans 14 amino acids. Trimming removed 6 bases at V and 3 bases at J, with 12 bases between. Per the germline V gene, CDR1 is MNHNS and CDR2 is SASEGT. CDR3 in amino acids: CASRGSGVYNEQFF. For the CDR3, the DNA is TGTGCCAGCAGAGGATCGGGCGTCTACAATGAGCAGTTCTTC.

The J gene is TRBJ1-4, the V gene TRBV12-3 or TRBV12-4; D is perhaps TRBD1 (6 bases). There are 14 residues in the CDR3. V was shortened by 3 bases and J by 5 bases, with 10 bases between the two germline ends. CDR3 sequence (DNA): TGTGCCAGCAGTTTTACAGGGTCCAATGAAAAACTGTTTTTT. This codes for CASSFTGSNEKLFF.

The genes are TRBV12-3 or TRBV12-4 and TRBJ1-2; TRBD1 agrees at 7 bases. CDR3 length: 11 amino acids. Trimming removed 3 bases from V and 13 bases from J; junction bases left unmatched: 5. The CDR3 reads CASSFRQGFTF. In DNA form, the CDR3 reads TGTGCCAGCAGTTTTCGACAGGGTTTCACCTTC.

V is TRBV2 and J is TRBJ1-5, with no clear D. Germline V gene sequence: CDR1 SNHLY, CDR2 FYNNEI. The CDR3 totals 14 residues. V gave up 5 bases and J gave up 0 bases, with 8 bases separating them. The CDR3 DNA is TGTGCCAGCAGTACAGATTTTAGCAATCAGCCCCAGCATTTT. It specifies CASSTDFSNQPQHF.

In its sample, this clonotype was seen a few times. This chain joins TRBV20-1 and TRBJ2-7; TRBD1 or TRBD2 may be the D gene (7 bases each). Germline V CDR1 and CDR2: DFQATT, SNEGSKA (reference sequence). The CDR3 totals 15 residues. The V gene lost 0 bases and the J gene lost 2 bases, with 14 bases spanning the gap. The CDR3, as DNA: TGCAGTGCTAGAGATTGGGCAGGGGGGGCCTACGAGCAGTACTTC. Translating gives CSARDWAGGAYEQYF.

The chain joins TRBV2 to TRBJ1-2; 8 bases align to TRBD1. Germline V CDR1 and CDR2: SNHLY, FYNNEI. V lost 4 bases, J lost 5 bases, and 15 bases stayed unmatched. The length of the CDR3 is 17 residues. The CDR3 DNA reads TGTGCCAGCAGTGTTGAGGGGGACAGGTTCGTTCTATATGGCTACACCTTC. Protein sequence: CASSVEGDRFVLYGYTF.

Concerning this clonotype: Sequence at one end of the junction differs from germline and may be a read error. The genes are TRBV27 and TRBJ2-4, with 8 bases lining up with TRBD2. This CDR3 spans 16 amino acids. Germline CDR1 reads MNHEY; CDR2 reads SMNVEV (reference sequence). This CDR3 reads CASSFGGSGGKNIRYF. CDR3 nucleotides: TGTGCCAGCAGTTTTGGGGGGAGCGGGGGCAAAAACATTCGGTACTTC.

The V and J genes are TRBV18 and TRBJ1-3; D might be TRBD1 (5 bases). CDR1 and CDR2 (germline): KGHSH, LQKENI. The CDR3 has 13 amino acids. V was clipped by 8 bases and J by 2 bases, with 10 bases between them. DNA of the CDR3: TGTGCCAGCAGTCCAGGGCCTGGAAACACCATATATTTT. As protein: CASSPGPGNTIYF.

This clonotype has just a few counts. The rearrangement links TRBV20-1 to TRBJ2-7; D might be TRBD1 (6 bases). The CDR3 contains 13 residues. The germline gives CDR1 DFQATT, CDR2 SNEGSKA (reference sequence). Trimming cost V 3 bases and J 5 bases, with 14 bases left between them. In DNA, the CDR3 is TGCAGTGCTAGTCGGCAGGGACACGACGAGCAGTACTTC. It encodes CSASRQGHDEQYF.

The rearrangement uses TRBV24-1 and TRBJ1-5; D is undetermined. The germline V gene encodes CDR1 KGHDR and CDR2 SFDVKD. CDR3 length: 12 amino acids. The V end lost 3 bases, the J end lost 6 bases, and 5 bases lay between the germline ends. This CDR3 is CATSDDGQPQHF. The CDR3 DNA sequence: TGTGCCACCAGTGATGACGGTCAGCCCCAGCATTTT.

The chain joins TRBV2 to TRBJ2-2; D call uncertain. There are 12 residues in the CDR3. CDR1 is SNHLY and CDR2 is FYNNEI in the germline V gene. V was trimmed by 3 bases and J by 8 bases, leaving 7 bases between them. The CDR3 DNA is TGTGCCAGCAGTGACTTGAGGGGGGAGCTGTTTTTT. Protein sequence: CASSDLRGELFF.

V and J are TRBV12-3 or TRBV12-4 and TRBJ1-2; possibly TRBD1 for D (6 bases). The CDR3 loop spans 15 amino acids. V lost 5 bases, J lost 7 bases, and 20 bases lay in between. CDR3 protein: CASSRQARLFSGYTF. CDR3 nucleotides: TGTGCCAGCAGTAGACAGGCGAGACTCTTCTCTGGCTACACCTTC.

This rearrangement joins TRBV5-1 to TRBJ2-2; D ambiguous. Germline CDR1 reads SGHRS; CDR2 reads YFSETQ. V lost 0 bases and J 1 base, leaving 7 bases between the germline ends. The CDR3 runs to 15 residues. CDR3 residues: CASSLAAGNTGELFF. CDR3 bases: TGCGCCAGCAGCTTGGCGGCAGGGAACACCGGGGAGCTGTTTTTT.

V gene TRBV20-1 combines with J gene TRBJ2-1, with TRBD2 matching 11 bases. V dropped 7 bases and J dropped 15; count of bases not matched to a gene: 8. Germline V CDR1 and CDR2: DFQATT, SNEGSKA (reference sequence). CDR3 length: 11 residues. CDR3 in DNA: TGCAGTGTGAATAGCGGGAGGGTCGGGTTCTTC. Residues: CSVNSGRVGFF.

This clonotype has only a few counts. The gene calls are TRBV6-5 and TRBJ2-6, with unresolved D. This CDR3 has 16 amino acids. From germline, CDR1 is MNHEY and CDR2 SVGAGI. Deletions cut 2 bases from V and 0 bases from J, with 8 bases between. CDR3 sequence: CASSYGPNSGANVLTF. CDR3 coding DNA: TGTGCCAGCAGTTACGGACCGAACTCTGGGGCCAACGTCCTGACTTTC.

This clonotype has only a few counts. This rearrangement joins TRBV20-1 to TRBJ2-1; 9 bases align to TRBD2. Trimming at V came to 6 bases and at J to 3 bases, leaving 6 bases not matched to a gene. Germline CDR1 is DFQATT and CDR2 is SNEGSKA (reference sequence). The CDR3 spans 14 residues. The CDR3 loop is CSARVAGVYNEQFF. CDR3 DNA: TGCAGTGCCAGGGTAGCGGGAGTCTACAATGAGCAGTTCTTC.